These T cell receptor beta chains were read from a single sample in a study of T cell responses to AZD1222 COVID-19 vaccine. TCRdb's table, derived via immunoSEQ multiplex PCR, lists solely in-frame clones and lacks some. The sample includes over 85,000 clones, 87% of them seen just once. The sample here was peripheral blood, taken on day 0 of AZD1222 vaccination. The origin of the receptors is an adult in good health. Each CDR3 is given with its conserved first and last residue. Fields, in order: D gene, V gene, J gene, CDR3 protein, CDR3 DNA. The D gene is left open where the match is weak.

NA	TRBV20-1	TRBJ2-1	CSASGLRRGRSYNEQFF	TGCAGTGCTAGTGGGCTTCGTAGGGGTCGCTCCTACAATGAGCAGTTCTTC
NA	TRBV9	TRBJ1-5	CASSVVTAEARPQHF	TGTGCCAGCAGCGTAGTAACAGCCGAGGCACGGCCCCAGCATTTT
NA	TRBV5-1	TRBJ2-3	CASPSGGRKITDTQYF	TGCGCCAGCCCCTCCGGAGGCAGAAAAATCACAGATACGCAGTATTTT
NA	TRBV5-1	TRBJ1-6	CASSHPETNSPLHF	TGCGCCAGCAGCCACCCAGAAACTAATTCACCCCTCCACTTT
NA	TRBV7-6	TRBJ1-2	CASSLGGDVLAGYTF	TGTGCCAGCAGCTTAGGGGGAGACGTGCTTGCGGGCTACACCTTC
NA	TRBV6-8	TRBJ1-5	CASSPRVNQPQHF	TGTGCCAGCAGTCCTCGGGTCAATCAGCCCCAGCATTTT
NA	TRBV27	TRBJ1-5	CASSPTAGYNQPQHF	TGTGCCAGCAGTCCCACTGCCGGTTACAATCAGCCCCAGCATTTT
TRBD2	TRBV6-5	TRBJ2-7	CASSYSIYTGGHEQYF	TGTGCCAGCAGTTACTCGATATACACGGGGGGACACGAGCAGTACTTC
NA	TRBV19	TRBJ1-4	CASSIAPGQSEKLFF	TGTGCCAGTAGTATTGCCCCGGGACAAAGTGAAAAACTGTTTTTT
NA	TRBV3-1/TRBV3-2	TRBJ1-2	CASSHGQSYGYTF	TGTGCCAGCAGCCACGGACAGTCCTATGGCTACACCTTC
NA	TRBV27	TRBJ1-2	CASSLSRGIYYGYTF	TGTGCCAGCAGTTTATCCCGGGGGATTTACTATGGCTACACCTTC